This T cell receptor beta chain is from a study of T cell responses to AZD1222 COVID-19 vaccine. Using immunoSEQ multiplex PCR, the repertoire was profiled, and TCRdb retains in-frame clones only, with some absent. The sample lists approximately 260,000 clones, 85% to 95% seen once, with 0.55% in the top ten. Between the trimmed V and J ends, which lost 7 bases and 3 bases, there was a span of 15 bases. This CDR3 has 14 residues. Germline V gene sequence: CDR1 SGHRS, CDR2 YFSETQ. The chain employs TRBV5-1 and TRBJ2-3; the D gene is possibly TRBD1 (6 bases). The sequence came from an adult in good health. Sequenced material: peripheral blood, taken on day 0 of AZD1222 vaccination. The CDR3 region is CASRRGGSTDTQYF. DNA for the CDR3: TGCGCCAGCCGAAGAGGGGGATCAACAGATACGCAGTATTTT.